This T cell receptor (beta chain) was sequenced during a study of response to subunit inactivated influenza vaccine. This clonotype was seen at least ten times. The V gene lost 5 bases and the J gene lost 3 bases, with 7 bases spanning the gap. The CDR3 spans 12 residues. Germline CDR1 and CDR2: ENHRY and SYGVKD. MiXCR, applied by TCRdb to the RT-PCR reads, yields one record per CDR3 protein. The table includes more than 500,000 distinct CDR3 sequences, about 11% detected once. These data also formed part of another study, on T cells expressing NK-cell markers. This second study says: Libraries used 5'RACE template switching adding universal primer site and UMIs.

The J gene is TRBJ1-2, the V gene TRBV10-3, with unresolved D. The starting material was PBMCs from blood, obtained on the day of vaccination. The source is a man aged 45-60 years who received an inactivated influenza vaccine. The CDR3 reads CAISRTYYGYTF. CDR3 DNA sequence: TGTGCCATCAGTCGCACCTACTATGGCTACACCTTC.